Only a few counts were recorded for the clone carrying this T cell receptor (beta chain). J gave up 7 bases and V 5 bases, and 8 bases lay outside the gene matches. The CDR3 loop spans 15 amino acids. CDR1 and CDR2 (germline): MNHNS, SASEGT. The data were taken from a study of metastatic and nonmetastatic thyroid tumors. TCRdb re-analyzed the PCR reads through MiXCR. The table records 35,000 to 50,000 clones, about 4% of them present only once. Before thyroid surgery, none of the patients had received any treatment. The TCR originated in a female donor with papillary thyroid cancer or a benign thyroid nodule (not recorded which). Some clones in this sample may be carry-over from other donors' samples. The source material was blood. V usage is TRBV6-1 and J usage is TRBJ2-1; TRBD2 matches at 10 bases. The CDR3 DNA is TGTGCCAGCAGTACCTTAGCGGGAGGCGTAAATGAGCAGTTCTTC. Translated, it gives CASSTLAGGVNEQFF.